Sequencing of this TCR beta chain was carried out in a study of regulatory T cells in long-lasting Graves disease. Time point meaning: persistent/refractory GD, antithyroid drugs over 5 years with positive TRAb. The TCR library was made from RNA extracted from PBMCs. This clonotype was counted a few times. Its antigen is unidentified. Both iRepertoire HTBI primers and Arm-PCR of CDR3 regions were used to build the TCR beta libraries. TCRdb recomputed calls from the multiplex PCR reads with MiXCR, one row per CDR3 protein. This table holds some 470,000 distinct CDR3 sequences, around a fifth found once. CDR3 length: 15 residues. The V and J ends lost 4 bases and 5 bases, in that order; junction bases with no gene match: 5. The germline V gene encodes CDR1 SEHNR and CDR2 FQNEAQ (reference sequence). Broader study findings: When disease was persistent, TRBV28, TRBJ1-2 and TRBJ2-5 were the favored segments. Peripheral blood, not thyroid tissue, was the sole material studied.

The input for sequencing was peripheral blood mononuclear cells (PBMCs), taken when the disease was refractory, from a patient treated with antithyroid drugs. This rearrangement joins TRBV7-9 to TRBJ1-5, with 10 bases aligning to TRBD1. The clonotype was recovered from a female donor with Graves disease. CDR3 loop: CASSWDGTGDQPQHF. In DNA, the CDR3 is TGTGCCAGCAGCTGGGACGGGACAGGGGATCAGCCCCAGCATTTT.